These 24 T cell receptor beta chains were all obtained from the same sample, sequenced in a study of T cell repertoires in cytomegalovirus infection. TCRdb called the reads again in MiXCR, with one record for every CDR3 protein. The sample yields some 180,000 distinct CDR3 sequences, 17% seen once. The sequenced sample consisted of CD8+ T cells from PBMCs. The source is a human donor in good health (CMV status not recorded). Some clones in this sample may be carry-over from other donors' samples.

This clonotype was found a few times. The chain is built from TRBV28 and TRBJ1-5; the match to TRBD1 covers 8 bases. The CDR3 length is 15 residues. The trim removed 3 bases at V and 2 bases at J, leaving 3 bases unmatched. Germline values: CDR1 MDHEN, CDR2 SYDVKM. Here the CDR3 DNA reads TGTGCCAGCAGTTTTGGGACAGGAGGCAATCAGCCCCAGCATTTT. Encoded protein: CASSFGTGGNQPQHF.

Within the sample, this clonotype is medium-sized. The chain carries TRBV7-2 and TRBJ2-1; 7 nucleotides line up with TRBD1. The CDR3 contains 16 residues. J gave up 4 bases and V 5 bases, and 11 bases lay outside the gene matches. The germline CDR1 and CDR2 sequences are SGHTA and FQGNSA. Here the CDR3 DNA reads TGTGCCAGCAGCCGCAGTCGACAGGGCCAATACAATGAGCAGTTCTTC. Residues: CASSRSRQGQYNEQFF.

This clonotype turned up a few times. The chain couples TRBV15 to TRBJ1-2, with D uncertain. V was shortened by 1 base and J by 6 bases, with 15 bases between the two germline ends. Per germline, CDR1 LNHNV and CDR2 YYDKDF (reference sequence). The CDR3 has 15 residues. CDR3 sequence reads: CATSRVSGSRHGYTF. The CDR3, as DNA: TGTGCCACCAGCAGAGTATCCGGAAGTCGTCATGGCTACACCTTC. Complete variable domain (other parts from reference TRBV15 and TRBJ1-2): DAMVIQNPRYQVTQFGKPVTLSCSQTLNHNVMYWYQQKSSQAPKLLFHYYDKDFNNEADTPDNFQSRRPNTSFCFLDIRSPGLGDTAMYLCATSRVSGSRHGYTFGSGTRLTVV.

The V gene is TRBV13, the J gene TRBJ2-3, with TRBD2 as a possible D gene (5 bases). The CDR3 spans 12 residues. The V gene lost 4 bases and the J gene lost 5 bases, with 7 bases spanning the gap. Germline V gene lookup returns CDR1 PRHDT and CDR2 FYEKMQ (reference sequence). CDR3 nucleotide sequence: TGTGCCAGCAGCTCAGGACTAGATACGCAGTATTTT. This translates into CASSSGLDTQYF.

This clonotype was seen a handful of times. J is TRBJ2-7 and V is TRBV4-1; D may be TRBD1 (5 bases). Trimming removed 3 bases at V and 0 bases at J, with 9 bases between. The germline V gene has CDR1 MGHRA and CDR2 YSYEKL. The length of the CDR3 is 14 residues. The CDR3 DNA sequence: TGCGCCAGCAGCCACGGCAGGGACTCCTACGAGCAGTACTTC. Its protein is CASSHGRDSYEQYF.

This clonotype has only a few counts. This rearrangement joins TRBV24-1 to TRBJ2-3, with no clear D. Trimming shortened V by 5 bases and J by 2 bases, and 10 bases separated the two germline ends. The CDR3 contains 14 residues. CDR1 is KGHDR and CDR2 is SFDVKD in the germline V gene. CDR3 bases: TGTGCCACCAGTGGTTGGCAGGACACAGATACGCAGTATTTT. This gives the protein CATSGWQDTDTQYF.

There are many counts of this clonotype. J is TRBJ2-1 and V is TRBV7-2; D gene ambiguous. Germline-derived CDR1 and CDR2 are SGHTA and FQGNSA. The CDR3 sequence is 14 residues long. Trimming took 3 bases from V and 6 from J, leaving 12 bases between them. This CDR3 reads CASSFGDLANEQFF. As DNA, the CDR3 is TGTGCCAGCAGCTTTGGGGATTTGGCCAATGAGCAGTTCTTC.

This chain joins TRBV2 and TRBJ1-5; no definite D call. The CDR3 runs to 15 residues. Germline V gives CDR1 SNHLY, CDR2 FYNNEI. Between the trimmed V and J ends, which lost 5 bases and 0 bases, there was a span of 11 bases. CDR3 in amino acids: CASSPRGYSNQPQHF. CDR3 coding DNA: TGTGCCAGCAGTCCCCGGGGTTATAGCAATCAGCCCCAGCATTTT.

V usage is TRBV7-8 and J usage is TRBJ1-2; D remains unclear. CDR1 is SGHVS and CDR2 is FQNEAQ in the germline V gene. The V gene lost 4 bases and the J gene lost 5 bases, with 14 bases spanning the gap. The CDR3 spans 14 residues. This CDR3 reads CASSSLTSPYGYTF. CDR3 nucleotide sequence: TGTGCCAGCAGCTCCCTCACTTCCCCTTATGGCTACACCTTC.

This clonotype appeared a few times. The chain carries TRBV6-5 and TRBJ2-2; D perhaps matches TRBD1 (5 bases). Germline values: CDR1 MNHEY, CDR2 SVGAGI. The CDR3 is 19 amino acids. V lost 0 bases and J 6 bases, leaving 23 bases between the germline ends. The CDR3: CASSYSIFAGLGWAGELFF. The DNA of the CDR3 is TGTGCCAGCAGTTACTCGATCTTTGCAGGGTTGGGGTGGGCCGGGGAGCTGTTTTTT.

The chain couples TRBV7-9 to TRBJ2-4, with D uncertain. The V end lost 3 bases, the J end lost 3 bases, and 3 bases lay between the germline ends. The germline gives CDR1 SEHNR, CDR2 FQNEAQ (reference sequence). The CDR3 extends over 12 amino acids. The CDR3 loop reads CASSLVKNIQYF. The DNA for the CDR3 is TGTGCCAGCAGCTTGGTCAAAAACATTCAGTACTTC.

This clonotype was picked up a small number of times. This chain connects TRBV7-6 to TRBJ1-6; possible D gene TRBD1, 6 bases. This CDR3 region has 15 residues. CDR1 SGHVS and CDR2 FNYEAQ come from the germline V gene. V lost 5 bases and J 7 bases, leaving 15 bases between the germline ends. The CDR3 reads CASSQNRDINSPLHF. CDR3 coding DNA: TGTGCCAGCAGCCAAAACCGGGACATAAATTCACCCCTCCACTTT.

The chain recombines TRBV30 with TRBJ2-7; D call uncertain. Per germline, CDR1 GTSNPN and CDR2 SVGIG (reference sequence). The CDR3 is 12 residues long. V lost 3 bases and J 2 bases, leaving 8 bases between the germline ends. In DNA, the CDR3 is TGTGCCTGGAGGGCTACTACCTACGAGCAGTACTTC. Translating it yields CAWRATTYEQYF.

V and J are TRBV7-9 and TRBJ2-1; D remains unclear. The CDR3 consists of 12 residues. V was cut by 11 bases and J by 2 bases, with 10 bases left in between. CDR1 is SEHNR and CDR2 is FQNEAQ in the germline V gene (reference sequence). The CDR3 DNA reads TGTGCCGTGAGAGAAACCTACAATGAGCAGTTCTTC. Translation gives CAVRETYNEQFF.

Only a few counts were recorded for this clonotype. V usage is TRBV5-5 and J usage is TRBJ1-1; D gene ambiguous. Germline-derived CDR1 and CDR2 are SGHKS and YYEKEE (reference sequence). V lost 0 bases and J 4 bases, leaving 10 bases between the germline ends. The CDR3 length is 14 residues. The CDR3: CASSLAEAGTEAFF. CDR3 nucleotide sequence: TGTGCCAGCAGCTTGGCCGAGGCCGGCACTGAAGCTTTCTTT.

This clonotype was recorded a few times. The rearrangement uses TRBV12-5 and TRBJ2-3; D unclear. V was trimmed by 4 bases and J by 4 bases, leaving 18 bases between them. The CDR3 totals 16 residues. Germline V gene sequence: CDR1 LGHNT, CDR2 FRNRAP. DNA for the CDR3: TGTGCTAGTGGTTACTTCACGAAGTTGGGCGCAGATACGCAGTATTTT. Encoded protein: CASGYFTKLGADTQYF.

The chain employs TRBV25-1 and TRBJ2-1; D might be TRBD2 (6 bases). CDR1 is MGHDK and CDR2 is SYGVNS in the germline V gene. V lost 3 bases to trimming and J lost 6 bases, with 12 bases between them. This CDR3 has 14 residues. The CDR3 region is CASSEGLRGNEQFF. The CDR3, as DNA: TGTGCCAGCAGTGAGGGACTCCGTGGCAATGAGCAGTTCTTC.

This clonotype occurred many times. J is TRBJ2-1 and V is TRBV6-1; the match to TRBD1 covers 7 bases. CDR1 is MNHNS, CDR2 SASEGT, per germline. The CDR3 length is 14 residues. The V and J ends lost 5 bases and 1 base, in that order; junction bases with no gene match: 2. The CDR3 loop is CASSLTGSYNEQFF. Here the CDR3 DNA reads TGTGCCAGCAGTTTGACAGGGTCCTACAATGAGCAGTTCTTC.

This clonotype turned up a few times. This sequence joins TRBV7-2 and TRBJ1-1; TRBD1 aligns across 8 bases. Germline V gene sequence: CDR1 SGHTA, CDR2 FQGNSA. The CDR3 contains 14 residues. Germline trimming cut 3 bases from V and 5 bases from J; bases unmatched to any gene: 5. The CDR3 reads CASSFPGGRTEAFF. The CDR3 nucleotides are TGTGCCAGCAGCTTTCCAGGGGGCAGGACTGAAGCTTTCTTT. Full variable domain (rest looked up from reference TRBV7-2 and TRBJ1-1): GAGVSQSPSNKVTEKGKDVELRCDPISGHTALYWYRQSLGQGLEFLIYFQGNSAPDKSGLPSDRFSAERTGGSVSTLTIQRTQQEDSAVYLCASSFPGGRTEAFFGQGTRLTVV.

This clonotype has more than one count but fewer than ten. V gene TRBV19 combines with J gene TRBJ1-1; D possibly corresponds to TRBD1 (6 bases). The V gene lost 0 bases and the J gene lost 0 bases, with 14 bases spanning the gap. Germline V gene data show CDR1 as LNHDA and CDR2 as SQIVND (reference sequence). CDR3 length equals 17 residues. CDR3 coding DNA: TGTGCCAGTAGTATAGATAGAGATCGACAGGTGAACACTGAAGCTTTCTTT. Its protein product is CASSIDRDRQVNTEAFF.

The genes are TRBV27 and TRBJ2-5, with TRBD2 as a possible D gene (6 bases). The V end was cut by 5 bases, the J end by 4 bases, with 11 bases between. Looked up from germline, CDR1 is MNHEY and CDR2 is SMNVEV (reference sequence). The CDR3 is made up of 13 amino acids. The CDR3 sequence is CASSLGGRETQYF. CDR3 coding DNA: TGTGCCAGCAGTCTGGGGGGTAGAGAGACCCAGTACTTC.

The chain is built from TRBV7-6 and TRBJ2-3, with 10 bases aligning to TRBD2. The CDR3 consists of 16 residues. Looked up from germline, CDR1 is SGHVS and CDR2 is FNYEAQ. V shed 5 bases and J 0 bases; nucleotides not matched to a gene: 5. The CDR3 sequence: CASSPTLAGSTDTQYF. CDR3 nucleotides: TGTGCCAGCAGCCCGACACTAGCGGGAAGCACAGATACGCAGTATTTT. The full variable domain, its missing parts supplied by reference TRBV7-6 and TRBJ2-3, is GAGVSQSPRYKVTKRGQDVALRCDPISGHVSLYWYRQALGQGPEFLTYFNYEAQQDKSGLPNDRFSAERPEGSISTLTIQRTEQRDSAMYRCASSPTLAGSTDTQYFGPGTRLTVL.

The table lists this clonotype with a few counts. The chain joins TRBV20-1 to TRBJ1-5, with D uncertain. The V end lost 6 bases, the J end lost 0 bases, and 15 bases lay between the germline ends. Germline CDR1 and CDR2: DFQATT and SNEGSKA (reference sequence). This CDR3 contains 15 residues. In DNA, the CDR3 is TGCAGTGCAAGCAGCTTTACAGATAGCAATCAGCCCCAGCATTTT. Translated, it gives CSASSFTDSNQPQHF.

The V call is TRBV2, the J call TRBJ2-1; possibly TRBD1 for D (5 bases). This CDR3 is 10 amino acids long. Per germline, CDR1 SNHLY and CDR2 FYNNEI. The germline V and J ends were trimmed by 10 bases and 7 bases, with 8 bases remaining between them. For the CDR3, the DNA is TGTGCCACCCAGGGAAATGAGCAGTTCTTC. Its protein is CATQGNEQFF.